This T cell receptor beta chain was documented in a study of OX40 agonist ivuxolimab in advanced cancers. In the study overall: Patients receiving dose escalation had hepatocellular carcinoma, melanoma, renal cell or head and neck cancer. The study's findings and limits: On average, a greater number of expanded clones characterised CD8+ T cells relative to CD4+. In the expanded peripheral T cells, antigen specificity was never determined.

Generated by immunoSEQ multiplex PCR, the TCRdb table keeps only in-frame clones and is missing some. The sample consists of approximately 40,000 clones, about 80% of them appearing once. Points on this clone: Its antigen remains unidentified.

CDR3 size: 16 residues. CDR1 and CDR2 (germline): SGHRS, YFSETQ. Trimming left V 5 bases short and J 2 bases short, with 19 bases between. The chain has TRBV5-1 and TRBJ1-1; a weak D match, TRBD1 (5 bases). The receptor comes from an adult with an advanced solid tumor such as melanoma, head and neck, liver or kidney cancer. The sequencing here drew on CD4+ or CD8+ T cells sorted from blood, taken in a trial of the OX40 agonist ivuxolimab. In DNA form, the CDR3 reads TGCGCCAGCAGTTTGTTGGGGGACGGACTAAACACTGAAGCTTTCTTT. Translated: CASSLLGDGLNTEAFF.